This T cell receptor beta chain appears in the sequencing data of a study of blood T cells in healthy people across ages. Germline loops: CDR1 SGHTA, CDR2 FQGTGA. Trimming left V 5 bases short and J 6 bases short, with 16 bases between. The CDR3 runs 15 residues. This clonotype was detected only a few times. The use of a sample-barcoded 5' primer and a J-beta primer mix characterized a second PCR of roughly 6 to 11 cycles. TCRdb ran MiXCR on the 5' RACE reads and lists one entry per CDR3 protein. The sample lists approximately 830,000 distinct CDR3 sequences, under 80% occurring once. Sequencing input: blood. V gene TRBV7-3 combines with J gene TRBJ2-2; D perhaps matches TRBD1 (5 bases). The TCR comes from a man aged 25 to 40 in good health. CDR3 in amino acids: CASSPGQGTAGELFF. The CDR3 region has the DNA TGTGCCAGCAGCCCAGGGCAGGGTACCGCCGGGGAGCTGTTTTTT.